This T cell receptor beta chain originates from a study of cytomegalovirus exposure and HLA in healthy donors. Findings of the study overall: Reportedly, cytomegalovirus status was diagnosed with high sensitivity and specificity. The authors enumerated some 160 TCR beta chains as linked to cytomegalovirus.

This CDR3 has 13 residues. Trimming left V 3 bases short and J 5 bases short, with 10 bases between. Germline loops: CDR1 MGHRA, CDR2 YSYEKL. This clone was recorded a few times. Antigen specificity is unknown. Repertoires were generated with immunoSEQ multiplex PCR, while TCRdb's copy carries only in-frame clones and drops some. This sample carries fewer than 75,000 clones, roughly 94% of them seen once, and the ten largest clones take around 1.9%. Sequencing was performed on PBMCs. The receptor was isolated from a young woman in good health and CMV-seropositive. The rearrangement joins TRBV4-1 to TRBJ1-2; TRBD1 is a possible D gene (5 bases). CDR3 DNA sequence: TGCGCCAGCAGCCAGGGCCGGGGGTATGGCTACACCTTC. Translated, it gives CASSQGRGYGYTF.